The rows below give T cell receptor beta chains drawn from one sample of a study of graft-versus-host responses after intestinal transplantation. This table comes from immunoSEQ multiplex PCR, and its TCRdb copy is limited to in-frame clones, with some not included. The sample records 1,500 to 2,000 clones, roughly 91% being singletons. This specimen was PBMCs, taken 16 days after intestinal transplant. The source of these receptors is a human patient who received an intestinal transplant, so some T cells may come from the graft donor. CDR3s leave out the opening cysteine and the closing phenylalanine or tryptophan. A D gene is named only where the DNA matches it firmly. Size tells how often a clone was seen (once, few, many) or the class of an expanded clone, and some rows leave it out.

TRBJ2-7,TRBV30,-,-,AWSRRGLSYEQY
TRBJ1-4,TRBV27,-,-,ASSRRQRRNEKLF
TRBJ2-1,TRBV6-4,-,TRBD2,ASSDSTSGYNEQF
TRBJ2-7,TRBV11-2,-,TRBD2,ASSSTPASGSYEQY
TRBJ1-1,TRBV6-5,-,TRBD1,ASSKDRGILAF
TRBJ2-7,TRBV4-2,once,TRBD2,ASSQGAGLAAYEQY
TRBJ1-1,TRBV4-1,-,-,ASSQGASGTEAF
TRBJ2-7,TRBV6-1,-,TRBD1,ASRLTGDYEQY
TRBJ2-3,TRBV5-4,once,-,ASSLGTGRTDTQY
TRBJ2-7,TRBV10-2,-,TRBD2,ASSGVAGGYEQY
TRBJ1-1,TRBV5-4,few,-,ASSLGVYSNTEAF
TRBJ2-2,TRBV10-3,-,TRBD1,AISESIGTGRSTGELF
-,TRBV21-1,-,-,ASSKQGEQY
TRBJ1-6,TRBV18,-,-,ASSQMTGSDSPLH
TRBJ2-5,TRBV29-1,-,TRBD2,SVEDPSSGDYQETQY
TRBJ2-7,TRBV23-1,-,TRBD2,ASSLGGIRKEQY
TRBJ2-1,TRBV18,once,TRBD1,ATGTGGYNEQF
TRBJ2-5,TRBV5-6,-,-,ASSFSETQY
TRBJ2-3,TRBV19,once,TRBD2,ASSNGLAADTQY
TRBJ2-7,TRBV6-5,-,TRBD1,ASSSGGSYEQY
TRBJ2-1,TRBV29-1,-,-,SVSKLDPYNEQF
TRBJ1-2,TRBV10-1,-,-,ASSRRRGSRKTYGYT
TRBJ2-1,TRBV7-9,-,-,ASSGGTAHNEQF
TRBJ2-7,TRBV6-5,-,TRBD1,ASSYVDRGYEQY
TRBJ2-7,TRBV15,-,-,ATSRDNRASYEQY
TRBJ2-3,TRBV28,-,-,ASSPSGGTDTQY
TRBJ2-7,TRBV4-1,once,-,ASSPAPDGTYEQY
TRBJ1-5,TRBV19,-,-,ASSDSNQPQH
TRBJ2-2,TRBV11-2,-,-,ASRGGTGELF
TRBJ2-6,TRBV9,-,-,ASSRYTASSGANVLT
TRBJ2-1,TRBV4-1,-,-,ASSQVPSNEQF
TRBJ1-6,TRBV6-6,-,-,ASSFLPQGINSPLH
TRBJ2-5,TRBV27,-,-,ASSFTAGPLQETQY
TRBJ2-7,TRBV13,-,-,ASSLDPRSFTEQY
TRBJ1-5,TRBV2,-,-,ASNGQSNQPQH
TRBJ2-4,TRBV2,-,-,ASSDERTPKNIQY
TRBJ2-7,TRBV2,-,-,ASSELVGGEGYEQY
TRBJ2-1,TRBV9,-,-,ASSVETSNEQF
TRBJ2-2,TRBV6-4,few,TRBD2,ASSASGGATGELF
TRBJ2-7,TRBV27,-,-,ASSWEGYEQY
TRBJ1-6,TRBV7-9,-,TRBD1,ASSLEGDSPPLH
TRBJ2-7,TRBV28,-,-,ASSLGYEQY
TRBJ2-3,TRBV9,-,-,ASTRELHVATDTQY
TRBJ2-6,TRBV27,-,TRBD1,ASSLVAGQGFSGANVLT
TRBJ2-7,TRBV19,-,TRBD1,ASYLTGPGSLQY
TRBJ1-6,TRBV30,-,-,AWSVGGSSSPLH
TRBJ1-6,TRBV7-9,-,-,ASSLGGFPAGSYNSPLH
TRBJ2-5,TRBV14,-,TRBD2,ASSQEFREGAETQY
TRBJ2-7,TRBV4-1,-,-,ASSNSPYEQY
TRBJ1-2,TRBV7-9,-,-,ASSLDPVEIEALVAGYT
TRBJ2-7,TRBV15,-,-,ATSRDNGRYEQY
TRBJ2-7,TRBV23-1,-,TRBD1,ASRRDRASEQY
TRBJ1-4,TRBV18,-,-,ASSPPDFELGATNEKLF
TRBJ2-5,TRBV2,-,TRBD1,ASSESPSGGETQY
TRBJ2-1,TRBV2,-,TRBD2,ASRRGLYYNEQF
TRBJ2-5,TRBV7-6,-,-,ASRGAFETQY
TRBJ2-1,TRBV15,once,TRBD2,ATSREVREGDNEQF
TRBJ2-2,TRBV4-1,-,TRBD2,ASSQVRLAGGNTGELF
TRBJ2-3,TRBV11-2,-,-,ASSFSTPGVLGTDTQY